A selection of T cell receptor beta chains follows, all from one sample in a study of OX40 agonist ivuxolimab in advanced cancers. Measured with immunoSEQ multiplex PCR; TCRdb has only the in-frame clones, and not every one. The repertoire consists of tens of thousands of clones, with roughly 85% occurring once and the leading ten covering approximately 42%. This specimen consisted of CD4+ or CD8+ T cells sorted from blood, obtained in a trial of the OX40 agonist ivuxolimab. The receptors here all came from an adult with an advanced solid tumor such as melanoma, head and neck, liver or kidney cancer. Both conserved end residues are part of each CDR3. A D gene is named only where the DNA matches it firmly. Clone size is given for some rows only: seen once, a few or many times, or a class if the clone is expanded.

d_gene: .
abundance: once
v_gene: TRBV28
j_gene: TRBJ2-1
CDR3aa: CASSFFGLGNEQFF
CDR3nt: TGTGCCAGCAGTTTTTTCGGCCTTGGGAATGAGCAGTTCTTC

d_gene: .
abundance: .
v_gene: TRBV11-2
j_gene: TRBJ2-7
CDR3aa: CASRGGHLRTYEQYF
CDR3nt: TGTGCCAGCAGGGGGGGACACCTCCGTACCTACGAGCAGTACTTC

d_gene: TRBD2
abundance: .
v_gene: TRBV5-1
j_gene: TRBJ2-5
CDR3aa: CASSPGLAGKETQYF
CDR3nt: TGCGCCAGCAGCCCGGGACTAGCGGGAAAAGAGACCCAGTACTTC

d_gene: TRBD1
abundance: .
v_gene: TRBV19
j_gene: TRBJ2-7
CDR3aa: CASSIQGAPYEQYF
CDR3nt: TGTGCCAGTAGTATACAGGGGGCACCCTACGAGCAGTACTTC

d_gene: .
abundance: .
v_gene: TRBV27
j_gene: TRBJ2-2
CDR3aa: CASSFDSYTGELFF
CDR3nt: TGTGCCAGCAGTTTTGACAGTTACACCGGGGAGCTGTTTTTT

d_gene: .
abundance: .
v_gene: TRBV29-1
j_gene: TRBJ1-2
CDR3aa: CSLRELNYGYTF
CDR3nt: TGCAGCCTACGGGAACTGAACTATGGCTACACCTTC

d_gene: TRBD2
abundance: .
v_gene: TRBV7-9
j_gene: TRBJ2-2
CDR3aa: CASSSGGQSYTGELFF
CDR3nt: TGTGCCAGCAGTAGCGGGGGCCAATCCTACACCGGGGAGCTGTTTTTT

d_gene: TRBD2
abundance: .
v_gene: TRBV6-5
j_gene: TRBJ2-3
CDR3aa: CASSYSGSAPDTQYF
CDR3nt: TGTGCCAGCAGTTATAGCGGGAGTGCTCCAGATACGCAGTATTTT

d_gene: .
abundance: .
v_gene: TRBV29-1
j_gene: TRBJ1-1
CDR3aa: CSGLRENTEAFF
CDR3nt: TGCAGCGGCCTCAGGGAGAACACTGAAGCTTTCTTT

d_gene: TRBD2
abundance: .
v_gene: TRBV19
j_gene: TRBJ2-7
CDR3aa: CASSIGTSGSRAYEQYF
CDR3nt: TGTGCCAGTAGTATCGGGACTAGCGGGAGCCGCGCCTACGAGCAGTACTTC

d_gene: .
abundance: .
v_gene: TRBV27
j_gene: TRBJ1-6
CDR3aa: CASGPLNSPLHF
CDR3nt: TGTGCCAGCGGACCCTTAAATTCACCCCTCCACTTT

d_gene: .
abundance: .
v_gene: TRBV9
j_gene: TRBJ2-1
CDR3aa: CASSVGGGVPEQFF
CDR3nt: TGTGCCAGCAGCGTGGGTGGGGGAGTACCTGAGCAGTTCTTC

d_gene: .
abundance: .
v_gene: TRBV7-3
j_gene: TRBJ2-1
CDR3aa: CASSLSAVGYNEQFF
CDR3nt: TGTGCCAGCAGCTTATCCGCCGTTGGGTACAATGAGCAGTTCTTC

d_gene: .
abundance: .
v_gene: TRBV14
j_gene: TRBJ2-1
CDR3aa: CASSPSPLAPTYNEQFF
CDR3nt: TGTGCCAGCAGCCCCTCCCCCCTAGCGCCTACCTACAATGAGCAGTTCTTC

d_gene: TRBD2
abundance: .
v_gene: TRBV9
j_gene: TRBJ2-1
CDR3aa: CASSPTGLAFYNEQFF
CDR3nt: TGTGCCAGCAGCCCTACGGGACTAGCGTTCTACAATGAGCAGTTCTTC

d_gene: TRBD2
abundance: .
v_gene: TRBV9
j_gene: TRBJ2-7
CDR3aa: CASSVIAGENYEQYF
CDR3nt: TGTGCCAGCAGCGTGATAGCGGGGGAGAACTACGAGCAGTACTTC

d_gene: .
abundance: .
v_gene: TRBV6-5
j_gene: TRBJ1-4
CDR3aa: CASSPRVFNEKLFF
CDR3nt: TGTGCCAGCAGTCCTCGGGTTTTTAATGAAAAACTGTTTTTT

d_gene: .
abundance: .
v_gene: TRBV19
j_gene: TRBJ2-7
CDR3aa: CASSWGVNYEQYF
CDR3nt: TGTGCCAGTAGTTGGGGGGTAAACTACGAGCAGTACTTC

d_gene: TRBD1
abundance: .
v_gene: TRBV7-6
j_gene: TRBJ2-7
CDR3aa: CASSAGQGAKSDEQYF
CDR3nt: TGTGCCAGCAGCGCCGGACAGGGGGCTAAGTCCGACGAGCAGTACTTC

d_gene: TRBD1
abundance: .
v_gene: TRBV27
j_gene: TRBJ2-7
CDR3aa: CASSRDSSYEQYF
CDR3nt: TGTGCCAGCAGTCGGGACAGCTCCTACGAGCAGTACTTC

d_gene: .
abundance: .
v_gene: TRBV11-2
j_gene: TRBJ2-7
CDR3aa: CASSSRDNPYEQYF
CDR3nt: TGTGCCAGCAGCTCCCGGGACAACCCCTACGAGCAGTACTTC

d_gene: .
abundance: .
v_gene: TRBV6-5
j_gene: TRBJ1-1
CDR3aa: CAYGEGPNTEAFF
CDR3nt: TGTGCCTACGGGGAGGGACCGAACACTGAAGCTTTCTTT

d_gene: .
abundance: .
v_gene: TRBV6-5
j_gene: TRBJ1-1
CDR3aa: CASSSLGPTEAFF
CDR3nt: TGTGCCAGCAGTTCCCTCGGCCCCACTGAAGCTTTCTTT

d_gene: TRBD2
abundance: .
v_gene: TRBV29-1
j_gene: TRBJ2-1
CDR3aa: CSVTGGMGEQFF
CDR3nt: TGCAGCGTTACGGGGGGGATGGGTGAGCAGTTCTTC

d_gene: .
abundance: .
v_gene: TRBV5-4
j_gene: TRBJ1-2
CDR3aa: CASSLTGPGYGYTF
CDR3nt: TGTGCCAGCAGCTTGACCGGGCCAGGCTATGGCTACACCTTC

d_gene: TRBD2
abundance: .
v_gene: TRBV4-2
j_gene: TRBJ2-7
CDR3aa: CASSQREGPSYEQYF
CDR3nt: TGTGCCAGCAGCCAGCGGGAGGGCCCTTCCTACGAGCAGTACTTC

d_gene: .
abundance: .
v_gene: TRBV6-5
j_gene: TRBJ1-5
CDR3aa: CASSYGIVQPQHF
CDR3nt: TGTGCCAGCAGTTACGGAATTGTACAGCCCCAGCATTTT

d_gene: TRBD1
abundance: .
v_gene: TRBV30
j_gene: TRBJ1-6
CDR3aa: CAWSPGQYNSPLHF
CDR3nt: TGTGCCTGGAGCCCGGGACAGTATAATTCACCCCTCCACTTT

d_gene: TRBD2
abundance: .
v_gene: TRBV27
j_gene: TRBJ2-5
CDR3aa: CASSSPTSGRALETQYF
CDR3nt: TGTGCCAGCAGTTCCCCGACTAGCGGGAGGGCCTTGGAGACCCAGTACTTC

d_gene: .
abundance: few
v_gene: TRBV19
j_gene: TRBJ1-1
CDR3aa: CASSAGHQNTEAFF
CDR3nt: TGTGCCAGTAGCGCGGGACATCAGAACACTGAAGCTTTCTTT

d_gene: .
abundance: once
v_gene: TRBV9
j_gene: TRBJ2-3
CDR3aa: CASSVRGGTDTQYF
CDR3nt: TGTGCCAGCAGCGTTAGAGGGGGCACAGATACGCAGTATTTT

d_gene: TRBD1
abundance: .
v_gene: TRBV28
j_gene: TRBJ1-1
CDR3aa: CASSRGGTEAFF
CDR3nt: TGTGCCAGCAGCAGGGGGGGGACTGAAGCTTTCTTT

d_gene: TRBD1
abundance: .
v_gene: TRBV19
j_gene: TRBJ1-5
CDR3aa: CASSNVAGTGAYSNQPQHF
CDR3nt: TGTGCCAGTAGTAACGTCGCCGGGACAGGAGCTTATAGCAATCAGCCCCAGCATTTT

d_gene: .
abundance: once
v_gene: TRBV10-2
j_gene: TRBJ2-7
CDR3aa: CASSDTLNYEQYF
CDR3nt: TGCGCCAGCAGCGATACCCTGAATTACGAGCAGTACTTC

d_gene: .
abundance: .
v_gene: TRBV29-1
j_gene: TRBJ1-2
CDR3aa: CSVDREDYGYTF
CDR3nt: TGCAGCGTTGATAGGGAAGACTATGGCTACACCTTC

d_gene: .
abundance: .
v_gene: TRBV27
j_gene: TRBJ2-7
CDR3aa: CASAVADSSYEQYF
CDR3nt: TGTGCCAGCGCGGTAGCGGATAGCTCCTACGAGCAGTACTTC

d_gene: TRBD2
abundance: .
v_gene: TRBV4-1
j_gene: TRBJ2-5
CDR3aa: CASSQGGGGTQETQYF
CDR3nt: TGCGCCAGCAGCCAGGGGGGCGGGGGGACCCAAGAGACCCAGTACTTC

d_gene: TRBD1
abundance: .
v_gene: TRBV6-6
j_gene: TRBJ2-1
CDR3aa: CASSPGTGLNEQFF
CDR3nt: TGTGCCAGCAGCCCCGGGACAGGGTTGAATGAGCAGTTCTTC

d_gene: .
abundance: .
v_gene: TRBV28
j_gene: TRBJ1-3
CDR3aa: CASSLRDSGNTIYF
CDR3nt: TGTGCCAGCAGCCTCAGGGACTCTGGAAACACCATATATTTT

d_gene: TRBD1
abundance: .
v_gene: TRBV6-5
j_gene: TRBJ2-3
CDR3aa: CASSSIDRDADTQYF
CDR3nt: TGTGCCAGCAGTTCGATTGACAGGGACGCAGATACGCAGTATTTT

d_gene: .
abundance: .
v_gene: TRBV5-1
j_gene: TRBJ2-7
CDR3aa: CASSFQGTYEQYF
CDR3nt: TGCGCCAGCAGCTTCCAGGGGACCTACGAGCAGTACTTC

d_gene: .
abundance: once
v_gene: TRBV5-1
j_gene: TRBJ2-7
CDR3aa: CASSDGQTYEQYF
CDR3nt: TGCGCCAGCAGCGACGGACAGACCTACGAGCAGTACTTC

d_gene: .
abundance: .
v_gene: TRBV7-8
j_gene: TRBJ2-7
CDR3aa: CASSGEQGIKSYEQYF
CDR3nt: TGTGCCAGCAGCGGGGAACAGGGAATAAAATCCTACGAGCAGTACTTC

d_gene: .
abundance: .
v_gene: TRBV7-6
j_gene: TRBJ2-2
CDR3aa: CASSLLRELFF
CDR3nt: TGTGCCAGCAGCTTGCTCAGGGAGCTGTTTTTT

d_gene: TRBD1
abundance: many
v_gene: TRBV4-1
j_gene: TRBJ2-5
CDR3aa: CASSPGTGDQETQYF
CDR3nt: TGCGCCAGCAGCCCCGGGACAGGGGATCAAGAGACCCAGTACTTC

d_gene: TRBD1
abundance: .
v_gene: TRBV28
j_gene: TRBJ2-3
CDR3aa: CASSSGQGADTQYF
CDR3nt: TGTGCCAGCAGTTCCGGACAGGGAGCCGATACGCAGTATTTT